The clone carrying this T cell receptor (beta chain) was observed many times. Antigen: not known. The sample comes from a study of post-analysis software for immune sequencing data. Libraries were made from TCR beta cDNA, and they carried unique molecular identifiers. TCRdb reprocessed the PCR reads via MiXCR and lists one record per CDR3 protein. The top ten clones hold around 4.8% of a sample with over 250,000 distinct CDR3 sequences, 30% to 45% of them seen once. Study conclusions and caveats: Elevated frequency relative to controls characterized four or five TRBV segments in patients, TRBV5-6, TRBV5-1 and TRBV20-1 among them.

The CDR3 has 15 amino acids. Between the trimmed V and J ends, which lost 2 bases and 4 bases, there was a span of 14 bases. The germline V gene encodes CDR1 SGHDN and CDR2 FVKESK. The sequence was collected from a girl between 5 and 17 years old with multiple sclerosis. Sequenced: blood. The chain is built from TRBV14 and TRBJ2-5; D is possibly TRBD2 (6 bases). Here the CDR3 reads CASSQTTGLTETQYF. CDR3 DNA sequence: TGTGCCAGCAGCCAAACTACGGGACTTACAGAGACCCAGTACTTC.